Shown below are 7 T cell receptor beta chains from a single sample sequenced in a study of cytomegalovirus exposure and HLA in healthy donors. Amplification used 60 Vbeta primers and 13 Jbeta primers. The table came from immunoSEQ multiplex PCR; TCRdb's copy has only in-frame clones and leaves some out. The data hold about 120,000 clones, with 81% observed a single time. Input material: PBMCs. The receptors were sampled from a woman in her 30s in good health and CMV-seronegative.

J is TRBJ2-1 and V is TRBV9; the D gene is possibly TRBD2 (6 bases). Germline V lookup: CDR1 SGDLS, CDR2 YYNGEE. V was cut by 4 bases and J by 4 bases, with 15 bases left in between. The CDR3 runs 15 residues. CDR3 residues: CASSPTRGLYNEQFF. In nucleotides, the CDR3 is TGTGCCAGCAGCCCGACTAGGGGATTATACAATGAGCAGTTCTTC.

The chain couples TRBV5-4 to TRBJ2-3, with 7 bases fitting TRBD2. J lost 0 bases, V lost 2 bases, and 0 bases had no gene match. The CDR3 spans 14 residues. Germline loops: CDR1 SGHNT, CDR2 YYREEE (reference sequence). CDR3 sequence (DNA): TGTGCCAGCAGCTTTAGCGGGAGCACAGATACGCAGTATTTT. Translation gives CASSFSGSTDTQYF.

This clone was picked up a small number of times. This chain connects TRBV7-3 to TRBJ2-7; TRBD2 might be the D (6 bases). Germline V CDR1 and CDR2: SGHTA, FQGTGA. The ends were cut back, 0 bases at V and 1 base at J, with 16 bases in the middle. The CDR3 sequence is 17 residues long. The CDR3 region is CASSLTGGPGSSYEQYF. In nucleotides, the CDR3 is TGTGCCAGCAGCTTAACGGGGGGACCAGGGTCATCCTACGAGCAGTACTTC.

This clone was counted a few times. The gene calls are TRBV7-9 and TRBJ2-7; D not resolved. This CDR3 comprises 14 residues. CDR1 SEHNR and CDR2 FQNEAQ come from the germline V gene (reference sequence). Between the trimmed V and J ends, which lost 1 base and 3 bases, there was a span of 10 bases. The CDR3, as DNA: TGTGCCAGCAGCTTAGGAGGCGCCGACTACGAGCAGTACTTC. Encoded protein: CASSLGGADYEQYF.

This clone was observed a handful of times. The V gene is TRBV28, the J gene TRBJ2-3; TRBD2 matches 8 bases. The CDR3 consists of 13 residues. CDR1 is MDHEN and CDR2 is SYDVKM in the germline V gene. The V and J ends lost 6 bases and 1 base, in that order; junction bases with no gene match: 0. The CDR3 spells CASRTSGTDTQYF. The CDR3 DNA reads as TGTGCCAGCAGGACTAGCGGCACAGATACGCAGTATTTT.

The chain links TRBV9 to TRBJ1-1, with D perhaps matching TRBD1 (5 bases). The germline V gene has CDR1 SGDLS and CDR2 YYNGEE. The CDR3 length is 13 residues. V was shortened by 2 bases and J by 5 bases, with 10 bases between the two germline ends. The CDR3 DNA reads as TGTGCCAGCAGCGTCGGGGGATTAACTGAAGCTTTCTTT. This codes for CASSVGGLTEAFF.

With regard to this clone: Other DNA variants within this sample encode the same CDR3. Here the CDR3 DNA reads TGTGCCAGCACCCCCGGGACCTACGAGCAGTACTTC. Amino acids: CASTPGTYEQYF. This chain uses TRBV28 with TRBJ2-7, with D possibly being TRBD2 (5 bases). The CDR3 loop spans 12 amino acids. Trimming shortened V by 7 bases and J by 2 bases, and 9 bases separated the two germline ends. Germline values: CDR1 MDHEN, CDR2 SYDVKM.